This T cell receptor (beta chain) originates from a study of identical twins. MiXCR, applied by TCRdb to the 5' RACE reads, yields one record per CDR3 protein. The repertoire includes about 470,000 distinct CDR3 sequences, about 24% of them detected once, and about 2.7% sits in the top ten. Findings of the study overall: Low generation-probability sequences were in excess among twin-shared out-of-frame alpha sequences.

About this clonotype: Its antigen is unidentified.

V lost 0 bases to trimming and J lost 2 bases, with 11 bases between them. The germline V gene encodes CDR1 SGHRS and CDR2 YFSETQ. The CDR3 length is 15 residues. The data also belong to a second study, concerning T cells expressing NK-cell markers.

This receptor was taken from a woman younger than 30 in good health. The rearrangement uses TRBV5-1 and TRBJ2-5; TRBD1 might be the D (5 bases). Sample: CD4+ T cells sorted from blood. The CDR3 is CASSLGTGSQETQYF. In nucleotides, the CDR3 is TGCGCCAGCAGCTTGGGTACAGGATCTCAAGAGACCCAGTACTTC.